The 16 T cell receptor beta chains below were found in one sample sequenced in a study of blood T cells in healthy people across ages. Using a J-beta primer mix together with a sample-barcoded 5' primer, a second PCR was run for roughly 6 to 12 cycles. TCRdb re-derived calls from the 5' RACE reads in MiXCR, one entry per CDR3 protein. The table has some 1 million distinct CDR3 sequences, under 55% seen once; the top ten hold approximately 17%. Sequenced: blood. These receptors were obtained from a woman aged 55-70 years in good health.

J is TRBJ2-3 and V is TRBV5-6; D perhaps matches TRBD1 (6 bases). V lost 4 bases to trimming and J lost 2 bases, with 11 bases between them. There are 14 residues in the CDR3. CDR1 is SGHDT and CDR2 is YYEEEE in the germline V gene. CDR3 DNA sequence: TGTGCCAGCAGCCAGGGACACTACACAGATACGCAGTATTTT. Its protein product is CASSQGHYTDTQYF. Drawing the rest from reference TRBV5-6 and TRBJ2-3, the complete variable domain is DAGVTQSPTHLIKTRGQQVTLRCSPKSGHDTVSWYQQALGQGPQFIFQYYEEEERQRGNFPDRFSGHQFPNYSSELNVNALLLGDSALYLCASSQGHYTDTQYFGPGTRLTVL.

The genes are TRBV6-1 and TRBJ2-5; a possible D gene is TRBD1 (6 bases). This CDR3 is built from 13 residues. V gave up 6 bases and J gave up 11 bases, with 19 bases separating them. Germline values: CDR1 MNHNS, CDR2 SASEGT. The CDR3 sequence is CASSERDTKEQYF. The CDR3 DNA reads as TGTGCCAGCAGCGAACGGGACACCAAGGAGCAGTACTTC.

This clonotype was counted a few times. The J gene is TRBJ2-3, the V gene TRBV29-1; D is perhaps TRBD2 (7 bases). Germline CDR1 and CDR2: SQVTM and ANQGSEA. The CDR3 is 15 residues long. V shed 1 base and J shed 2 bases, with 13 bases lying between them. The CDR3 nucleotides are TGCAGCGTTGAAGTTTACGGGGGGCCCACAGATACGCAGTATTTT. Translated: CSVEVYGGPTDTQYF.

The chain links TRBV5-1 to TRBJ2-1, with 11 nucleotides matching TRBD2. The CDR3 extends over 15 amino acids. Germline CDR1 is SGHRS and CDR2 is YFSETQ. The V and J ends lost 7 bases and 15 bases, in that order; junction bases with no gene match: 18. The DNA of the CDR3 is TGCGCCAGCCGAGTTAGCGGGAGGGCCTCCGAATACCCGTTCTTC. Translation gives CASRVSGRASEYPFF.

The chain has TRBV5-1 and TRBJ2-7; TRBD1 aligns across 7 bases. V dropped 5 bases and J dropped 4; count of bases not matched to a gene: 9. Germline V lookup: CDR1 SGHRS, CDR2 YFSETQ. The CDR3 runs 14 residues. CDR3 sequence (DNA): TGCGCCAGCAGGCGTCCGGGACAGCTTTACGAGCAGTACTTC. It encodes CASRRPGQLYEQYF. Drawing the rest from reference TRBV5-1 and TRBJ2-7, the complete variable domain is KAGVTQTPRYLIKTRGQQVTLSCSPISGHRSVSWYQQTPGQGLQFLFEYFSETQRNKGNFPGRFSGRQFSNSRSEMNVSTLELGDSALYLCASRRPGQLYEQYFGPGTRLTVT.

The chain employs TRBV5-6 and TRBJ2-5; the D is unclear. The ends were cut back, 3 bases at V and 1 base at J, with 10 bases in the middle. The CDR3 is 14 amino acids. CDR1 is SGHDT and CDR2 is YYEEEE in the germline V gene. CDR3 nucleotides: TGTGCCAGCAGCTCCACACCATCCCAAGAGACCCAGTACTTC. Translation: CASSSTPSQETQYF.

The genes are TRBV20-1 and TRBJ2-7; perhaps TRBD2 as D (5 bases). The CDR3 sequence is 15 residues long. Per the germline V gene, CDR1 is DFQATT and CDR2 is SNEGSKA (reference sequence). V lost 0 bases, J lost 1 base, and 13 bases lay in between. CDR3 amino acids: CSARDPAERSYEQYF. CDR3 sequence (DNA): TGCAGTGCTAGAGATCCAGCGGAGCGATCCTACGAGCAGTACTTC.

This clonotype has a handful of counts. V and J are TRBV3-1 and TRBJ1-2; tentatively, D is TRBD1 (6 bases). The CDR3 sequence is 15 residues long. Trimming pared 1 base from V and 4 bases from J, leaving 13 bases between. The V gene's germline CDR1 is LGHDT and CDR2 YNNKEL (reference sequence). The CDR3, as DNA: TGTGCCAGCAGCCAAGTTCGCAGGGGCGGCTATGGCTACACCTTC. Its translation is CASSQVRRGGYGYTF.

On this clonotype: It is unclear where the CDR3 begins or ends on the DNA, so no DNA is shown, and the CDR3 is as TCRdb lists it. The V call is TRBV20-1, the J call TRBJ2-7; the table names TRBD2, a call not compared with the DNA. Per the germline V gene, CDR1 is DFQATT and CDR2 is SNEGSKA (reference sequence). The CDR3 is made up of 15 amino acids, end residues included. The CDR3 sequence is CSASDFRDLGEEQYF.

With respect to this clonotype: This clone may be a read error of a much larger clone one base away. V is TRBV27 and J is TRBJ2-7; TRBD2 agrees at 9 bases. Germline V CDR1 and CDR2: MNHEY, SMNVEV (reference sequence). The CDR3 consists of 13 residues. Here the CDR3 reads CASSGGRAYEQYF. In DNA, the CDR3 is TGCGCCAGCAGTGGCGGGAGGGCCTACGAGCAGTACTTC.

This clonotype was counted at least ten times. V and J are TRBV6-6 and TRBJ2-1, with 8 bases that match TRBD1. CDR1 is MNHNY and CDR2 is SVGAGI in the germline V gene (reference sequence). This CDR3 is 14 amino acids long. With V trimmed by 4 bases and J by 7 bases, 6 bases remained unmatched. The CDR3 here is CASSSGQEGNEQFF. The DNA for the CDR3 is TGTGCCAGCAGTTCGGGACAGGAAGGGAATGAGCAGTTCTTC.

This clonotype has just a few counts. The chain recombines TRBV9 with TRBJ2-5, with TRBD1 matching 9 bases. The CDR3 spans 16 residues. V was pared by 0 bases and J by 4 bases, with 7 bases of the junction left unmatched. CDR1 is SGDLS and CDR2 is YYNGEE in the germline V gene. The CDR3 DNA sequence: TGTGCCAGCAGCGTAGAGGGGACAGGGACTTCAGAGACCCAGTACTTC. Protein product: CASSVEGTGTSETQYF.

This clonotype was picked up a small number of times. The J gene is TRBJ1-4, the V gene TRBV4-1; no reliable D call. Germline-derived CDR1 and CDR2 are MGHRA and YSYEKL. The ends were cut back, 1 base at V and 8 bases at J, with 11 bases in the middle. This CDR3 comprises 14 residues. CDR3 amino acids: CASSQGQVREKLFF. CDR3 DNA: TGCGCCAGCAGCCAAGGTCAGGTTAGAGAAAAACTGTTTTTT.

Only a few counts were recorded for this clonotype. Here the CDR3 reads CASSYYPSDTQYF. The CDR3 bases are TGTGCCAGCAGTTACTATCCCTCAGATACGCAGTATTTT. V is TRBV6-5 and J is TRBJ2-3; D remains unclear. Trimming removed 1 base from V and 4 bases from J, with 6 bases in between. The CDR3 extends over 13 amino acids. Germline CDR1 is MNHEY and CDR2 is SVGAGI.

The chain links TRBV28 to TRBJ1-5, with D perhaps TRBD1 (5 bases). CDR3 length equals 17 residues. Germline assignment: CDR1 MDHEN and CDR2 SYDVKM. V was trimmed by 2 bases and J by 1 base, leaving 15 bases between them. CDR3 sequence: CASSLGGVGWSNQPQHF. The DNA of the CDR3 is TGTGCCAGCAGTTTAGGGGGTGTGGGGTGGAGCAATCAGCCCCAGCATTTT.

V usage is TRBV20-1 and J usage is TRBJ2-3; possible D gene TRBD2, 6 bases. Germline V gives CDR1 DFQATT, CDR2 SNEGSKA (reference sequence). V was pared by 6 bases and J by 4 bases, with 20 bases between. This CDR3 contains 15 residues. The CDR3 loop is CSASPISGNSDTQYF. The DNA of the CDR3 is TGCAGTGCCAGCCCAATTAGCGGCAATTCAGATACGCAGTATTTT.